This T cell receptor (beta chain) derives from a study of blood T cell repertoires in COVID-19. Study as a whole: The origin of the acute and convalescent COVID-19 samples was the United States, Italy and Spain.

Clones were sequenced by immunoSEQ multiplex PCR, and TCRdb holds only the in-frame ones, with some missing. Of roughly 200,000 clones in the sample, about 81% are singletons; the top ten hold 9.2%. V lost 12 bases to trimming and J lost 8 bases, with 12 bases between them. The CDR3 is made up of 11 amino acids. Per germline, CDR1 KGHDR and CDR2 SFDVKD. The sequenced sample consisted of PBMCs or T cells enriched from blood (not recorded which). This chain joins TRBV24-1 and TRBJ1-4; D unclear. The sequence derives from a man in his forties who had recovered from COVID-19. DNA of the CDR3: TGTGCCCCCGGGGTTCAAGAAAAACTGTTTTTT. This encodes CAPGVQEKLFF.